A selection of T cell receptor beta chains follows, all from one sample in a study of T cell repertoires in cytomegalovirus infection. These TCRs are of unknown antigen specificity. Each CDR3 protein gets one entry after TCRdb re-called the reads with MiXCR. The profile shows 90,000 to 120,000 distinct CDR3 sequences, over 40% of them singletons. The starting material was CD8+ T cells from cultured PBMCs, obtained from culture after CMV antigen stimulation. The receptors derive from a human donor in good health (CMV status not recorded). Some clones in this sample may be carry-over from other donors' samples. Each CDR3 is given without its conserved first and last residue.

v_call | cdr3_aa
TRBV11-3 | ASSLTAGGIGTDTQY
TRBV20-1 | SAMTGTNYGYT
TRBV24-1 | ATSDDLSYEQY
TRBV19 | ASLQSLGDEQF
TRBV7-6 | ASSLAQGGTNEKLF
TRBV28 | ASSRQLEVYTEAF
TRBV10-3 | AISESMQGADTEAF
TRBV4-1 | ASSQEGAKEGTTHDEQF
TRBV5-1 | ASSSTGRETQY
TRBV7-8 | ASSLGGMNQPQH
TRBV7-9 | ASSPLGGQETQY
TRBV7-4 | ASSLVQGMNTEAF
TRBV20-1 | SAVSKTASYEQY
TRBV27 | ASSFGLNEQF
TRBV19 | ASSFLPGQVFGELF
TRBV30 | AWAVGRVVTDTQY
TRBV28 | ASSPPGELYSGNTIY
TRBV12-5 | ASGTDSFYGYT
TRBV6-6 | ASTYGAQYNEQF
TRBV4-1 | ASSQAGDPGDTQY
TRBV25-1 | ASSRGRNTEAF
TRBV29-1 | SVDTASGAGLNEQF
TRBV12-5 | ASGLVLGSPETQY
TRBV7-6 | ASSFGHGTYEQY
TRBV12-3/TRBV12-4 | ASSLTGGIYEQY
TRBV7-8 | ASSFFGGSGGEEQY
TRBV7-3 | ASSPTGANLYNEQF
TRBV7-6 | AMIRHPLTGELF
TRBV19 | ASTPRGGTASYEQY
TRBV2 | ASSEAPTGGAPQPQH
TRBV28 | ASSLTGGFPSSYNSPLH
TRBV3-1 | ASSQDLSEQY
TRBV2 | ASSEASLAGGRTDTQY
TRBV9 | ASSVVPSFGGTGDTQY
TRBV7-9 | ASNTLGQGTYEQY
TRBV7-6 | ASSLGLAGITDTQY
TRBV10-3 | AISEGGGETQY
TRBV7-9 | ASSGPNPGGQETQY
TRBV27 | ASSSGGGTDTQY
TRBV2 | ASRDDSTQPQH
TRBV27 | ASSSSGGGDTQY
TRBV4-1 | ASSQSSGTTNEKLF
TRBV28 | ASSPPGGGRNEQF
TRBV27 | ASSPGLGSYEQY
TRBV4-1 | ASSQNIGEYNEQF
TRBV12-5 | ASGPLAGGPGDTQY
TRBV19 | ASSPPRDRADEQF
TRBV11-3 | ASAPPPGEGNTGELF
TRBV12-3/TRBV12-4 | ASSLQRLDLDTQY
TRBV4-1 | ASSQQQGYEQF